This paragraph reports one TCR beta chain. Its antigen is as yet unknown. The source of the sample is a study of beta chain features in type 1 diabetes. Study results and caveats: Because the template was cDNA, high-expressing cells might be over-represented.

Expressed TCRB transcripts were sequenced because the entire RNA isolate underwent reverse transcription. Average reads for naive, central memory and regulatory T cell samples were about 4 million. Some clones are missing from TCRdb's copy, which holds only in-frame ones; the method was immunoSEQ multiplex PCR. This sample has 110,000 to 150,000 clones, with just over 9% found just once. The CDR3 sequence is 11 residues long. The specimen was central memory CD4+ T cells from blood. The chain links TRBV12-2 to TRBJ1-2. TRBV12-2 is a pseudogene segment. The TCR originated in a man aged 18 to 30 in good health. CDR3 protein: CASRLLYGYTF. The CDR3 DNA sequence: TGTGCAAGTCGCCTACTTTATGGCTACACCTTC.